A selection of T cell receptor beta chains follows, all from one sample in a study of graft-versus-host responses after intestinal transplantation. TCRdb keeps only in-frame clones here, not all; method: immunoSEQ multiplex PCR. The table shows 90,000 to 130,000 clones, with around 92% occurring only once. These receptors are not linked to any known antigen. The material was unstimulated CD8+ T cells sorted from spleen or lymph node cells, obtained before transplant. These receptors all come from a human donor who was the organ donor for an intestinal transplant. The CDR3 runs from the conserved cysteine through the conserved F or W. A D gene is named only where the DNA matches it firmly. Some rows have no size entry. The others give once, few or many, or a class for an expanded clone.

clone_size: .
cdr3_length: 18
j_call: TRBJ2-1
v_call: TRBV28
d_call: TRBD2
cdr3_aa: CASSQGLAGVGLYNEQFF
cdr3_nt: TGTGCCAGCAGTCAGGGACTAGCGGGAGTAGGCCTATACAATGAGCAGTTCTTC

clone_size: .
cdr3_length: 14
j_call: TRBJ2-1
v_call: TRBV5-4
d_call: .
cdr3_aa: CASSLRGLRNEQFF
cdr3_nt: TGTGCCAGCAGCTTGAGGGGTTTACGCAATGAGCAGTTCTTC

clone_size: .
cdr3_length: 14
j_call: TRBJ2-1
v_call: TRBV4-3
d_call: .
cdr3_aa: CASSQVLGAVEQFF
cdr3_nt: TGCGCCAGCAGCCAAGTGCTCGGAGCGGTTGAGCAGTTCTTC

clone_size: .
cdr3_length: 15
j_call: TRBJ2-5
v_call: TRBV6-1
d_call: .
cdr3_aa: CASRPVERKAGTQYF
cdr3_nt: TGTGCCAGCAGGCCCGTCGAGAGAAAGGCCGGGACCCAGTACTTC

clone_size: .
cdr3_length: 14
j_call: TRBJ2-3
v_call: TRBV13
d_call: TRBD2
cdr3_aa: CASSLTSGTDTQYF
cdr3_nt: TGTGCCAGCAGCCTCACTAGCGGCACAGATACGCAGTATTTT

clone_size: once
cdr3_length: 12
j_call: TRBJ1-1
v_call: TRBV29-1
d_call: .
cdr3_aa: CSVAGRGPEAFF
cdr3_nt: TGCAGCGTTGCCGGGAGGGGCCCTGAAGCTTTCTTT

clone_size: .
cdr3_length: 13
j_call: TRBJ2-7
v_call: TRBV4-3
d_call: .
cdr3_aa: CASSQERLLEQYF
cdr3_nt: TGCGCCAGCAGCCAAGAGAGGCTCCTAGAGCAGTACTTC

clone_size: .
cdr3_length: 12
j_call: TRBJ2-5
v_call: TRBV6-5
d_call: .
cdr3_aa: CASVATEETQYF
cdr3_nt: TGTGCCAGTGTGGCGACGGAAGAGACCCAGTACTTC

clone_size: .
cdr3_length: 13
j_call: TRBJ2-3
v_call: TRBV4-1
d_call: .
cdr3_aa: CASRKPSTDTQYF
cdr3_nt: TGCGCCAGCAGAAAACCTAGCACAGATACGCAGTATTTT

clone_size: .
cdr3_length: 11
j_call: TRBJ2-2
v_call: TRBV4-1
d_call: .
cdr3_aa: CVSGAAGELFF
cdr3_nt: TGCGTCTCAGGGGCGGCCGGGGAGCTGTTTTTT

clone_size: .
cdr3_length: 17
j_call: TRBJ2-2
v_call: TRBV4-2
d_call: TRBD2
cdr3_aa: CASSQSTSGANTGELFF
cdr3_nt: TGTGCCAGCAGCCAATCGACTAGCGGGGCGAACACCGGGGAGCTGTTTTTT

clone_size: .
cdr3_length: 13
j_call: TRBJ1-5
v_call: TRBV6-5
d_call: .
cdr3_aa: CASSPDRSQPQHF
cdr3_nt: TGTGCCAGCAGTCCCGACAGGTCGCAGCCCCAGCATTTT

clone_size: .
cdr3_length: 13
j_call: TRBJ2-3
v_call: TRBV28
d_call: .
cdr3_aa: CASSFRKGDTQYF
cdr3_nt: TGTGCCAGCAGTTTTCGGAAGGGAGATACGCAGTATTTT

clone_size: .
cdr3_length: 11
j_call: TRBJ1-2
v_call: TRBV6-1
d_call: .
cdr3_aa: CASSESRGYTF
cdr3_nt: TGTGCCAGCAGTGAAAGTCGGGGCTACACCTTC

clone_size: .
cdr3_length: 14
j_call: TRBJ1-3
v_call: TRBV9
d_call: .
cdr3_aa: CASSDTSTGNTIYF
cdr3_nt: TGTGCCAGCAGCGATACATCTACGGGAAACACCATATATTTT

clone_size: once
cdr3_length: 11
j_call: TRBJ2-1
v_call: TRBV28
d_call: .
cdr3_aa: CASSAYNEQFF
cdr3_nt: TGTGCCAGCAGTGCCTACAATGAGCAGTTCTTC

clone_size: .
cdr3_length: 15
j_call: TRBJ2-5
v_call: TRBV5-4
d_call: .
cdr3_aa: CASSLTADSRETQYF
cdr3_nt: TGTGCCAGCAGCTTGACAGCGGACAGCCGAGAGACCCAGTACTTC

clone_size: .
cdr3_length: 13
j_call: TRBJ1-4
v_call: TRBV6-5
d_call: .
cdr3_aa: CASSYSGGMELFF
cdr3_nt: TGTGCCAGCAGTTACTCGGGGGGTATGGAACTGTTTTTT

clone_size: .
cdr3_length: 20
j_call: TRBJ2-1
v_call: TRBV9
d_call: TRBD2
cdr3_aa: CASSVEGVGILAGSYNEQFF
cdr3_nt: TGTGCCAGCAGCGTAGAGGGGGTAGGGATTCTAGCGGGCTCCTACAATGAGCAGTTCTTC

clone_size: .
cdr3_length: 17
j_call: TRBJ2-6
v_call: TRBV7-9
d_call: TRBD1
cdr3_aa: CASSPDRVPPGANVLTF
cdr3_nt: TGTGCCAGCAGCCCGGACAGGGTGCCGCCTGGGGCCAACGTCCTGACTTTC

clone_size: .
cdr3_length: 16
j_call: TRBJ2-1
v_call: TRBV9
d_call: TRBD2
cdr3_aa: CASSARTSGNFNEQFF
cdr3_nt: TGTGCCAGCAGCGCCAGGACTAGCGGGAATTTCAATGAGCAGTTCTTC

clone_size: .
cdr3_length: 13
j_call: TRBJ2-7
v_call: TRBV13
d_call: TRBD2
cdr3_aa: CASSPSGSHEQYF
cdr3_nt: TGTGCCAGCAGCCCCAGCGGGAGTCACGAGCAGTACTTC

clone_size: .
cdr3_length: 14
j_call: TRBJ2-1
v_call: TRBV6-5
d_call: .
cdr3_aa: CASSYSGFYNEQFF
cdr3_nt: TGTGCCAGCAGTTACTCTGGATTCTACAATGAGCAGTTCTTC

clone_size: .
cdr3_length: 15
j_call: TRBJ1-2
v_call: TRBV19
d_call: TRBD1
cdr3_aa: CASSPGQVPNYGYTF
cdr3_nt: TGTGCCAGTAGTCCCGGACAGGTCCCCAACTATGGCTACACCTTC